Described below is a single T cell receptor (beta chain) sequence and its context. Its cognate antigen is unknown. These data come from a study of a mutant IDH1 vaccine in newly diagnosed glioma. The wider study: Treated patients had a mean age of roughly 40 years and an approximately 62% male, approximately 38% female split.

Sequencing used immunoSEQ multiplex PCR; TCRdb keeps in-frame clones, though not all of them. The sample lists tens of thousands of clones; around 84% were seen once. Specified time point: week 11, during vaccination. The content of each vaccine dose was 300 ug of mutant IDH1 20-mer peptide, and topical imiquimod accompanied it. Findings and caveats of the study: Evidence of vaccine-induced immune responses was documented in approximately 93% of patients. Changes in top peripheral clonotypes did not appear linked to pseudoprogression.

There are 11 residues in the CDR3. From germline, CDR1 is DFQATT and CDR2 SNEGSKA (reference sequence). The ends were cut back, 6 bases at V and 6 bases at J, with 11 bases in the middle. The sequences come from PBMCs, collected from a glioma patient whose treatment included an IDH1 peptide vaccine. This clonotype was obtained from a woman between 50 and 59 years old with glioma. The J gene is TRBJ1-1, the V gene TRBV20-1; D ambiguous. CDR3 bases: TGCAGTGCCGAGCAACGGCCTGAAGCTTTCTTT. Encoded protein: CSAEQRPEAFF.